This T cell receptor (beta chain) was captured by sequencing in a study of T cells in Graves' hyperthyroidism and ophthalmopathy. There were TCR beta CDR3 regions amplified from RNA transcripts. An initial round of RT-PCR targeting the TCR CDR3 relied on the HTBI primer set. TCRdb analysed the multiplex PCR reads with MiXCR anew, one entry per CDR3 protein. The sample consists of under 350,000 distinct CDR3 sequences, roughly 15% of them appearing once. Criteria for exclusion of patients were uncontrolled infection, other autoimmune disease, pregnancy or lactation. The authors took PBMCs from about 9.5 ml fresh peripheral blood. Germline V lookup: CDR1 SNHLY, CDR2 FYNNEI. The CDR3 is made up of 13 amino acids. V lost 7 bases, J lost 7 bases, and 14 bases lay in between. This clonotype appeared many times. Its antigen remains unidentified. Overall study findings and caveats: Most thyroid clonotypes with frequency above 0.001 were detected in blood.

This chain links TRBV2 with TRBJ1-5; D not resolved. The specimen was blood. The clonotype was recovered from a middle-aged woman with Graves' ophthalmopathy. The CDR3 reads CASNPDELQPQHF. In nucleotides, the CDR3 is TGTGCCAGCAACCCTGATGAATTACAGCCCCAGCATTTT.